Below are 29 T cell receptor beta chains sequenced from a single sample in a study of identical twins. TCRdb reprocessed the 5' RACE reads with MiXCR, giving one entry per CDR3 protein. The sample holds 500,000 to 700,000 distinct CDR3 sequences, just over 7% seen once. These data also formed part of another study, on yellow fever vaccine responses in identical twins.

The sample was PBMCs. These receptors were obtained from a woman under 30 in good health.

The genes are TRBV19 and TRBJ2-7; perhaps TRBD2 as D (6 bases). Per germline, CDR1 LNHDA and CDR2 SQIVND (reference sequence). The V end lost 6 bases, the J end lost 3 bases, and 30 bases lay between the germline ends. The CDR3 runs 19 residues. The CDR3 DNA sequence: TGTGCCAGTAGCCTACGTAGGGGATCGGGGACTGAGCCTTTCTACGAGCAGTACTTC. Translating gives CASSLRRGSGTEPFYEQYF.

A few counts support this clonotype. The CDR3 DNA reads TGTGCCAGCAGCCAACAGGGCGGCGGGGAGCTGTTTTTT. Its translation is CASSQQGGGELFF. The gene calls are TRBV11-3 and TRBJ2-2; D perhaps matches TRBD1 (6 bases). Per germline, CDR1 SGHNT and CDR2 YENEEA. The CDR3 loop spans 13 amino acids. V was shortened by 5 bases and J by 7 bases, with 11 bases between the two germline ends. The whole variable domain, remainder taken from reference TRBV11-3 and TRBJ2-2, is EAGVVQSPRYKIIEKKQPVAFWCNPISGHNTLYWYLQNLGQGPELLIRYENEEAVDDSQLPKDRFSAERLKGVDSTLKIQPAELGDSAVYLCASSQQGGGELFFGEGSRLTVL.

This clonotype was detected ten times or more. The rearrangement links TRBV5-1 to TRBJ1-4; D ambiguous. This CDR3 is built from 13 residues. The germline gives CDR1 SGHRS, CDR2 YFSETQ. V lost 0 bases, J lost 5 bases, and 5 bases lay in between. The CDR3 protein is CASSLVRNEKLFF. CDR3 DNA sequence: TGCGCCAGCAGCTTGGTGCGGAATGAAAAACTGTTTTTT.

The DNA of the CDR3 is TGTGCCAGCAGTTTATCTGGACAGGGAGGGGAGCAGTTCTTC. This sequence encodes CASSLSGQGGEQFF. The chain has TRBV27 and TRBJ2-1; tentatively, D is TRBD1 (8 bases). The CDR3 extends over 14 amino acids. The V gene's germline CDR1 is MNHEY and CDR2 SMNVEV (reference sequence). Trimming removed 0 bases at V and 10 bases at J, with 13 bases between.

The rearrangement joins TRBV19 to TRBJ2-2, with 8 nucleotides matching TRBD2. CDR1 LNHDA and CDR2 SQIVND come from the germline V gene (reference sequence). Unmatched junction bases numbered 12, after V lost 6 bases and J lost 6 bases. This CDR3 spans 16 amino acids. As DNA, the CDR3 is TGTGCCAGTAGGGGAGGGAGCGGGAGTCGCGCCGGGGAGCTGTTTTTT. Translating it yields CASRGGSGSRAGELFF.

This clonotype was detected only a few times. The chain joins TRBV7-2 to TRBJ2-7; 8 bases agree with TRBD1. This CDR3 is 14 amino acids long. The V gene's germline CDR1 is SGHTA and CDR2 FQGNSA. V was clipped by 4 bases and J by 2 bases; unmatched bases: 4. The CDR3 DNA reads TGTGCCAGCAGCTACAGGGGGTCAACCTACGAGCAGTACTTC. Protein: CASSYRGSTYEQYF.

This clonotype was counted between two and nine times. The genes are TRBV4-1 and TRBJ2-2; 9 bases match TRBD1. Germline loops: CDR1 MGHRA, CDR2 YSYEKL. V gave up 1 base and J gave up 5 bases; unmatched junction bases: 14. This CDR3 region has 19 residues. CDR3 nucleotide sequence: TGCGCCAGCAGCCAAGGCCCAGCCCGGGACAGGGCAGGGACCGGGGAGCTGTTTTTT. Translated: CASSQGPARDRAGTGELFF.

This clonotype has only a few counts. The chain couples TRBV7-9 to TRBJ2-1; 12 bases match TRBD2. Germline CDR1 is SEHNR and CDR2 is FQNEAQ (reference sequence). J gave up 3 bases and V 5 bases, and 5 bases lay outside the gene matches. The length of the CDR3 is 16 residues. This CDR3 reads CASSPRTSGDYNEQFF. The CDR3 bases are TGTGCCAGCAGCCCTAGGACTAGCGGGGACTACAATGAGCAGTTCTTC.

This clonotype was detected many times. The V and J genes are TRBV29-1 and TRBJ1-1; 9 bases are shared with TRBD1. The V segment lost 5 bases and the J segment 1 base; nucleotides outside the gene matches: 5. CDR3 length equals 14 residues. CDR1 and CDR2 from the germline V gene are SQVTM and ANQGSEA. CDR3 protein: CSVRGQGWNTEAFF. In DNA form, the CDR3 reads TGCAGCGTTCGCGGACAGGGGTGGAACACTGAAGCTTTCTTT.

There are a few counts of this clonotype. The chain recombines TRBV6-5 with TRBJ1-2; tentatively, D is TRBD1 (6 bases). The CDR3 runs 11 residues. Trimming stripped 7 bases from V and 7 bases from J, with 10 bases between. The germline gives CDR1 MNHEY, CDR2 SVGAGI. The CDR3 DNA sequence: TGTGCCAGCACCCAAGGGGGTGGCTACACCTTC. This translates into CASTQGGGYTF.

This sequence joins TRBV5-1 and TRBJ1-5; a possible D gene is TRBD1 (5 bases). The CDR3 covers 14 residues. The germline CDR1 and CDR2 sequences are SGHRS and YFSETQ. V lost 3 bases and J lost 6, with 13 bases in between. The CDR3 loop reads CASSSGAGSQPQHF. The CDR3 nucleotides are TGCGCCAGCAGCTCCGGGGCTGGGAGTCAGCCCCAGCATTTT.

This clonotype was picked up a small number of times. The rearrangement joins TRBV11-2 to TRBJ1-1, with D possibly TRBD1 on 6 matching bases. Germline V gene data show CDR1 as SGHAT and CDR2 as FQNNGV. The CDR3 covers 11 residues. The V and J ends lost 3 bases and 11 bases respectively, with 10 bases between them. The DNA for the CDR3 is TGTGCCAGCAGCTTGGGACATATGGCTTTCTTT. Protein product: CASSLGHMAFF.

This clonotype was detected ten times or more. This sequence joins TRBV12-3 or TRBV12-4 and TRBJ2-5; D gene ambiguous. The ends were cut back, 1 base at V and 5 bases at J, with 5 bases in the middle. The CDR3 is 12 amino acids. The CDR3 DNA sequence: TGTGCCAGCAGTTTAGATCCGGAGACCCAGTACTTC. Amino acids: CASSLDPETQYF.

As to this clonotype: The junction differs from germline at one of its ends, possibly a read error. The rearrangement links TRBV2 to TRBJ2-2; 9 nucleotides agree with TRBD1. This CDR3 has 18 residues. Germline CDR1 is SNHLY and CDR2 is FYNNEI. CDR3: CACSTGQGLAFWTGELFF. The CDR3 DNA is TGTGCCTGCAGCACGGGACAGGGTTTGGCCTTTTGGACCGGGGAGCTGTTTTTT.

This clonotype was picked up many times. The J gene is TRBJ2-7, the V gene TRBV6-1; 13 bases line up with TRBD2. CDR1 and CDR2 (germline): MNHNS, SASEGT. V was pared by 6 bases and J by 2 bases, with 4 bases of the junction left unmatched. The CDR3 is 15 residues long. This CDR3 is CASRGTSGEAYEQYF. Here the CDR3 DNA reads TGTGCCAGCAGGGGGACTAGCGGGGAGGCCTACGAGCAGTACTTC.

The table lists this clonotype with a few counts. The CDR3 DNA follows: TGTGCCAGCAGTTTATGGGGCAGTTCGACCGGGGAGCTGTTTTTT. Its protein is CASSLWGSSTGELFF. The chain couples TRBV27 to TRBJ2-2; TRBD1 is a possible D gene (5 bases). This CDR3 comprises 15 residues. Looked up from germline, CDR1 is MNHEY and CDR2 is SMNVEV (reference sequence). V lost 1 base and J 5 bases, leaving 11 bases between the germline ends.

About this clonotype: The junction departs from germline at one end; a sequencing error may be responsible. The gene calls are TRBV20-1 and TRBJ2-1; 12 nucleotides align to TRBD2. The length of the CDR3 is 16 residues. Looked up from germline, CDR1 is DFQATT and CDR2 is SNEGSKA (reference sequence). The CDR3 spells CCASKASGGAYNEQFF. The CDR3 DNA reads TGCTGTGCTAGTAAGGCTAGCGGGGGGGCCTACAATGAGCAGTTCTTC.

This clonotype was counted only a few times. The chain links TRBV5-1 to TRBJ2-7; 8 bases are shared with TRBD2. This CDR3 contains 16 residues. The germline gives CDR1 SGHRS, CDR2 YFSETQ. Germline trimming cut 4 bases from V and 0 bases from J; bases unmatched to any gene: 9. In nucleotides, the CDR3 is TGCGCCAGCAGCCCATTAGCGGGGTCTAGCTCCTACGAGCAGTACTTC. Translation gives CASSPLAGSSSYEQYF.

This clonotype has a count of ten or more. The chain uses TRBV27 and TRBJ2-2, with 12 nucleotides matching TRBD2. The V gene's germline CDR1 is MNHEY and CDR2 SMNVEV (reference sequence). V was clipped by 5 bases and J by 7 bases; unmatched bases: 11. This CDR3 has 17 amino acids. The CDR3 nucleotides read TGTGCCAGCAGTCCGACTAGCGGGGGCCCTAAGGACGGGGAGCTGTTTTTT. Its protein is CASSPTSGGPKDGELFF.

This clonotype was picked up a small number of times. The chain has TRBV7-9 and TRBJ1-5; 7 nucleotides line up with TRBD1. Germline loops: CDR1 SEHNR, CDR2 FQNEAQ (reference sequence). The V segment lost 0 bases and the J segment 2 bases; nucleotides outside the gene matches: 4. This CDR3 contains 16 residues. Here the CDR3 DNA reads TGTGCCAGCAGCTTAGCGGGGACAGCCGGCAATCAGCCCCAGCATTTT. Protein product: CASSLAGTAGNQPQHF.

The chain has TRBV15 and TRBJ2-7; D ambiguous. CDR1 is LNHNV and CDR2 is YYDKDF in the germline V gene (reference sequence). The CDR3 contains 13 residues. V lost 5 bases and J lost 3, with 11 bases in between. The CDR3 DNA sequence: TGTGCCACCAGCTTCTCTTTGGGCTACGAGCAGTACGTC. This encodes CATSFSLGYEQYV.

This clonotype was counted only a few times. The CDR3 region has the DNA TGTGCCAGCAGCCACCTAGCGGGCTCCTACGAGCAGTACTTC. Residues: CASSHLAGSYEQYF. The rearrangement uses TRBV3-1 and TRBJ2-7; 8 bases map to TRBD2. From germline, CDR1 is LGHDT and CDR2 YNNKEL (reference sequence). V trimming: 3 bases; J trimming: 0 bases; junction bases outside the gene matches: 1. The CDR3 spans 14 residues.

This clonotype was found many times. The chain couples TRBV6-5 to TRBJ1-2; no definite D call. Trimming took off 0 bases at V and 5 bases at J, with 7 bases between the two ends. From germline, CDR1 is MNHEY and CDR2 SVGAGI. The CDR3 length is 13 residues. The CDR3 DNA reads TGTGCCAGCAGTTACTCGACTGTATATGGCTACACCTTC. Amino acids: CASSYSTVYGYTF.

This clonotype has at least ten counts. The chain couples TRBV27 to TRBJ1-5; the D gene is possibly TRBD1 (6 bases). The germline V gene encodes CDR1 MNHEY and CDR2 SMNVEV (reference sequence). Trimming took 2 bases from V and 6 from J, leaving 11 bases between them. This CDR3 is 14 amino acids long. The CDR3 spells CASSLGGGSQPQHF. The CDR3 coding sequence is TGTGCCAGCAGTTTAGGGGGGGGCAGTCAGCCCCAGCATTTT.

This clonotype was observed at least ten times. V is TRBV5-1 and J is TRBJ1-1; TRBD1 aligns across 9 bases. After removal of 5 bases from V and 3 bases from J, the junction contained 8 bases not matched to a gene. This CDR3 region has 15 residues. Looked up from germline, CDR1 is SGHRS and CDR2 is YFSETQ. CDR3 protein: CASSRTGTGYTEAFF. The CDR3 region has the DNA TGCGCCAGCAGTCGAACCGGGACAGGGTACACTGAAGCTTTCTTT.

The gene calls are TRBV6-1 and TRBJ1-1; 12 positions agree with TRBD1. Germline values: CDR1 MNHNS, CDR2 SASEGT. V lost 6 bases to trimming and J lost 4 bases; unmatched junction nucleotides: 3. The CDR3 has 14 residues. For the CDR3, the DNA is TGTGCCAGCAGGGGACAGGGGGCGCCCACTGAAGCTTTCTTT. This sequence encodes CASRGQGAPTEAFF.

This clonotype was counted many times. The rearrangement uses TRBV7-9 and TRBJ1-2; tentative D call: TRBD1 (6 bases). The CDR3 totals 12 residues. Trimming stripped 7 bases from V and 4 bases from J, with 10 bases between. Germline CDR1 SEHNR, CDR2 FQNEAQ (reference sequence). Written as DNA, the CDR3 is TGTGCCAGCAACCTGGACAGCTATGGCTACACCTTC. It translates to CASNLDSYGYTF.

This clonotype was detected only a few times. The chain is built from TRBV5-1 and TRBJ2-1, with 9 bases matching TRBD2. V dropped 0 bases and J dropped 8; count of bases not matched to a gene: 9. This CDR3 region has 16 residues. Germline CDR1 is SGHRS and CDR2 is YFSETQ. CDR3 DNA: TGCGCCAGCAGCTTGGGTGCGGGAGGGCGTGAGGATGAGCAGTTCTTC. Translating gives CASSLGAGGREDEQFF.

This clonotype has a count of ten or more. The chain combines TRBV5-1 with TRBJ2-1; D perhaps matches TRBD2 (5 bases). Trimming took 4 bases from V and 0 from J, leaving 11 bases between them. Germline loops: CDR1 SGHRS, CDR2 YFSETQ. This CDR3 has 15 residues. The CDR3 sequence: CASSPGDFSYNEQFF. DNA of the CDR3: TGCGCCAGCAGCCCCGGGGATTTCTCCTACAATGAGCAGTTCTTC. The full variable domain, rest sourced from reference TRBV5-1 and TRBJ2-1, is KAGVTQTPRYLIKTRGQQVTLSCSPISGHRSVSWYQQTPGQGLQFLFEYFSETQRNKGNFPGRFSGRQFSNSRSEMNVSTLELGDSALYLCASSPGDFSYNEQFFGPGTRLTVL.